This T cell receptor (beta chain) emerged from a study of graft-versus-host responses after intestinal transplantation. For the study at large: Each transplant was multivisceral, liver-intestinal, or isolated intestinal. Anti-thymocyte globulin induction was given to all recipients, followed by tacrolimus and steroids for roughly 3 years. Findings of the study overall: HvG clone declines early post-transplant were associated with peak circulating GvH levels. Investigators detected GvH clones in recipient marrow, with some emerging earlier in ileum or blood.

This clone was picked up one time. Its antigen remains unknown. Assay: immunoSEQ multiplex PCR; the TCRdb copy retains only in-frame clones and omits some. The sample contains 23,000 or so clones, 90% to 95% of which appear only once. The receptor was isolated from a human patient who received an intestinal transplant, so some T cells may come from the graft donor. This specimen was PBMCs, taken roughly 38 days after intestinal transplant.

The CDR3 loop reads CASSESPVRRGWGYTF. The CDR3 nucleotides read TGCGCCAGCAGTGAGTCCCCCGTACGCAGGGGCTGGGGCTACACCTTC. This sequence joins TRBV10-2 and TRBJ1-2; D possibly corresponds to TRBD1 (6 bases). V gave up 0 bases and J gave up 8 bases, with 19 bases separating them. The CDR3 extends over 16 amino acids. CDR1 is WSHSY and CDR2 is SAAADI in the germline V gene.